This T cell receptor beta chain came from a study of blood T cell repertoires in COVID-19. Deletions cut 0 bases from V and 8 bases from J, with 13 bases between. CDR1 is GTSNPN, CDR2 SVGIG, per germline (reference sequence). The CDR3 has 13 amino acids. Libraries were prepared by immunoSEQ multiplex PCR; TCRdb keeps only in-frame clonotypes and omits some of them. The sample has fewer than 350,000 clones; roughly 90% are singletons. The clonotype comes from a woman between 35 and 50 years old with acute COVID-19. V usage is TRBV30 and J usage is TRBJ1-2; weak D call: TRBD1 (5 bases). Sequenced input: PBMCs or T cells enriched from blood (not recorded which). CDR3 sequence (DNA): TGTGCCTGGAGTGTACGGGCTGCAGGGGGCTACACCTTC. It codes for CAWSVRAAGGYTF.